Below, 18 T cell receptor beta chains from the same sample are listed, as sequenced in a study of T cell repertoires in cytomegalovirus infection. TCRdb itself ran the reads through MiXCR, one entry per CDR3 protein. Among approximately 100,000 distinct CDR3 sequences listed, approximately 28% were seen once. The antigens for these receptors are not known. The specimen was CD8+ T cells from cultured PBMCs, collected from culture after CMV antigen stimulation. Receptor source: a human donor in good health (CMV status not recorded). Some clones in this sample may be carry-over from other donors' samples.

This clonotype occurred many times. Written as DNA, the CDR3 is TGTGCCAGCAGTCCGGGAATTATGGGTGAGCAGTTCTTC. This translates into CASSPGIMGEQFF. V gene TRBV6-2 or TRBV6-3 combines with J gene TRBJ2-1; a weak D match, TRBD2 (5 bases). The CDR3 runs 13 residues. V was clipped by 5 bases and J by 9 bases, with 14 bases between them. In germline, CDR1 is MNHEY, CDR2 SVGEGT.

This clonotype showed up just a few times. The rearrangement links TRBV27 to TRBJ1-4, with D perhaps matching TRBD1 (5 bases). CDR1 is MNHEY, CDR2 SMNVEV, per germline (reference sequence). The CDR3 has 15 residues. Trimming cost V 6 bases and J 7 bases, with 18 bases left between them. This chain's CDR3 is CASRGFRDVSEKLFF. Written as DNA, the CDR3 is TGTGCCAGCAGGGGATTCCGGGACGTCAGTGAAAAACTGTTTTTT.

This clonotype was seen a few times. This sequence joins TRBV20-1 and TRBJ2-1, with 7 bases aligning to TRBD2. The V segment lost 6 bases and the J segment 4 bases; nucleotides outside the gene matches: 12. Germline values: CDR1 DFQATT, CDR2 SNEGSKA (reference sequence). CDR3 length: 15 amino acids. The CDR3 sequence: CSAPGLQRGYNEQFF. In nucleotides, the CDR3 is TGCAGTGCCCCCGGCTTGCAGCGGGGTTACAATGAGCAGTTCTTC.

V gene TRBV27 combines with J gene TRBJ2-7; a weak D match, TRBD2 (6 bases). Per germline, CDR1 MNHEY and CDR2 SMNVEV (reference sequence). The CDR3 totals 14 residues. With 8 bases removed from V and 0 bases from J, the gap between germline ends came to 14 bases. CDR3 DNA: TGTGCCAGCTGTGCAGACGGGAGCTCCTACGAGCAGTACTTC. Translation gives CASCADGSSYEQYF.

This clonotype was seen repeatedly, ten times or more. CDR3 sequence (DNA): TGTGCCAGCAGCTCTCTGACAGGCCGCTCCTACAATGAGCAGTTCTTC. This sequence encodes CASSSLTGRSYNEQFF. V usage is TRBV7-2 and J usage is TRBJ2-1; possibly TRBD1 for D (6 bases). Between the trimmed V and J ends, which lost 4 bases and 0 bases, there was a span of 13 bases. This CDR3 has 16 amino acids. Germline V gene data show CDR1 as SGHTA and CDR2 as FQGNSA.

The sample holds a few counts of this clonotype. This rearrangement joins TRBV19 to TRBJ1-1; the D gene is possibly TRBD1 (5 bases). The CDR3 totals 12 residues. Germline CDR1 reads LNHDA; CDR2 reads SQIVND (reference sequence). The ends were cut back, 10 bases at V and 4 bases at J, with 13 bases in the middle. CDR3: CATRTGGTEAFF. The CDR3 DNA is TGTGCCACCAGGACGGGGGGCACTGAAGCTTTCTTT.

The rearrangement joins TRBV30 to TRBJ2-3, with a tentative D call TRBD2 (5 bases). V lost 1 base and J lost 6, with 11 bases in between. CDR3 length equals 13 residues. CDR1 is GTSNPN, CDR2 SVGIG, per germline (reference sequence). CDR3 residues: CAWSGTRSDTQYF. The CDR3 region has the DNA TGTGCCTGGAGTGGGACTCGGTCGGATACGCAGTATTTT.

The CDR3: CASSGGRFEQYF. CDR3 coding DNA: TGTGCCAGTAGTGGGGGTCGGTTCGAGCAGTACTTC. J is TRBJ2-7 and V is TRBV19, with D possibly being TRBD1 or TRBD2 (5 bases each). Germline-derived CDR1 and CDR2 are LNHDA and SQIVND (reference sequence). The CDR3 is 12 residues long. Trimming took 5 bases from V and 6 from J, leaving 11 bases between them.

This clonotype was seen more than once but under ten times. This sequence joins TRBV4-1 and TRBJ1-2; D uncertain. CDR3 length: 14 amino acids. Trimming took off 1 base at V and 2 bases at J, with 8 bases between the two ends. Germline V gene sequence: CDR1 MGHRA, CDR2 YSYEKL. This CDR3 reads CASSQVTGNYGYTF. The CDR3 DNA reads as TGCGCCAGCAGCCAAGTAACGGGGAACTATGGCTACACCTTC.

This clonotype was detected a few times. This sequence joins TRBV7-8 and TRBJ2-5; D perhaps matches TRBD1 (6 bases). The ends were cut back, 5 bases at V and 5 bases at J, with 15 bases in the middle. CDR1 SGHVS and CDR2 FQNEAQ come from the germline V gene. The CDR3 totals 14 residues. CDR3 sequence reads: CASSLAGVAETQYF. DNA for the CDR3: TGTGCCAGCAGCCTCGCAGGGGTAGCGGAGACCCAGTACTTC.

The chain carries TRBV12-3 or TRBV12-4 and TRBJ2-5; D not certain. V was shortened by 1 base and J by 5 bases, with 8 bases between the two germline ends. The CDR3 has 13 residues. The CDR3 loop reads CASSLGTPETQYF. CDR3 nucleotide sequence: TGTGCCAGCAGTTTAGGAACGCCGGAGACCCAGTACTTC.

The gene calls are TRBV6-2 or TRBV6-3 and TRBJ1-2; 7 bases are shared with TRBD1. V trimming: 6 bases; J trimming: 4 bases; junction bases outside the gene matches: 5. CDR3 length: 13 amino acids. Looked up from germline, CDR1 is MNHEY and CDR2 is SVGEGT. The CDR3 loop is CASRAGQSYGYTF. CDR3 DNA sequence: TGTGCCAGCAGAGCGGGACAGTCCTATGGCTACACCTTC.

This clonotype was seen a few times. The gene calls are TRBV27 and TRBJ2-1, with a weak D call TRBD1 (6 bases). CDR1 MNHEY and CDR2 SMNVEV come from the germline V gene (reference sequence). V was trimmed by 8 bases and J by 8 bases, leaving 19 bases between them. The length of the CDR3 is 14 residues. CDR3 sequence (DNA): TGTGCCAGCCGGGTGGCAGGGGCCCTCGATGAGCAGTTCTTC. This codes for CASRVAGALDEQFF.

This clonotype was observed once. A junction end diverges from the germline sequence, so it may reflect a read error. The chain combines TRBV7-9 with TRBJ1-5; 7 bases are a match to TRBD1. The CDR3 spans 12 residues. Germline V gene lookup returns CDR1 SEHNR and CDR2 FQNEAQ (reference sequence). CDR3 in amino acids: CVSQTGREPQHF. The CDR3 coding sequence is TGTGTCAGCCAGACAGGGAGGGAGCCCCAGCATTTT. The entire variable domain, with the rest obtained from reference TRBV7-9 and TRBJ1-5, is as follows: DTGVSQNPRHKITKRGQNVTFRCDPISEHNRLYWYRQTLGQGPEFLTYFQNEAQLEKSRLLSDRFSAERPKGSFSTLEIQRTEQGDSAMYLCVSQTGREPQHFGDGTRLSIL.

The V gene is TRBV6-2 or TRBV6-3, the J gene TRBJ1-1; a weak D match, TRBD1 (5 bases). V was trimmed by 2 bases and J by 6 bases, leaving 10 bases between them. The germline gives CDR1 MNHEY, CDR2 SVGEGT. This CDR3 comprises 13 residues. DNA of the CDR3: TGTGCCAGCAGTTACGGGGGGAGCGCTGAAGCTTTCTTT. Translation: CASSYGGSAEAFF.

This clonotype was counted at least ten times. The V gene is TRBV7-9, the J gene TRBJ2-2; 11 bases are a match to TRBD2. CDR1 is SEHNR and CDR2 is FQNEAQ in the germline V gene (reference sequence). The CDR3 is made up of 19 amino acids. The V gene end was trimmed by 4 bases and the J gene end by 4 bases; junction bases not matched to a gene: 14. The CDR3 sequence is CASSSPPSTSGEVTGELFF. Written as DNA, the CDR3 is TGTGCCAGCAGCTCCCCTCCCTCGACTAGCGGGGAGGTCACCGGGGAGCTGTTTTTT.

J is TRBJ2-3 and V is TRBV6-2 or TRBV6-3; 7 nucleotides agree with TRBD2. CDR3 length: 17 residues. In germline, CDR1 is MNHEY, CDR2 SVGEGT. V lost 5 bases to trimming and J lost 2 bases; unmatched junction nucleotides: 13. The CDR3 DNA is TGTGCCAGCAGTGACGAAGGAAGACTAGCCACCACAGATACGCAGTATTTT. Encoded protein: CASSDEGRLATTDTQYF.

This clonotype has at least ten counts. The chain recombines TRBV12-3 or TRBV12-4 with TRBJ2-2; no reliable D call. The CDR3 sequence is 11 residues long. The V end lost 6 bases, the J end lost 2 bases, and 1 base lay between the germline ends. The CDR3: CASSNTGELFF. CDR3 in DNA: TGTGCCAGCAGCAACACCGGGGAGCTGTTTTTT.